There are many counts of the clone carrying this T cell receptor beta chain. Its antigen remains unidentified. This specimen comes from a study of CD8 T cells in ankylosing spondylitis. Study-wide points: Researchers report that disease-linked clones proved CD8+ and relatively rare in peripheral blood. Reportedly, disease-linked clones are significantly enriched in ankylosing spondylitis patients' matched synovial fluid.

Preparation of TCR beta libraries was done by quantitative 5'-RACE with molecular barcodes. TCRdb redid the calling of the 5' RACE reads with MiXCR, one entry per CDR3 protein. The sample shows 250,000 or so distinct CDR3 sequences, 15% to 20% of them seen only once. Trimming stripped 0 bases from V and 1 base from J, with 10 bases between. The germline gives CDR1 ENHRY, CDR2 SYGVKD. The CDR3 totals 15 residues. The receptor's source is a male donor with ankylosing spondylitis or in good health (not recorded which). Sequenced: blood, either unsorted or a sorted T cell fraction (not recorded which). The chain joins TRBV10-3 to TRBJ2-7; D not certain. The DNA for the CDR3 is TGTGCCATCAGTGAGTCCGAGACCGAGTCCTACGAGCAGTACTTC. Protein: CAISESETESYEQYF.